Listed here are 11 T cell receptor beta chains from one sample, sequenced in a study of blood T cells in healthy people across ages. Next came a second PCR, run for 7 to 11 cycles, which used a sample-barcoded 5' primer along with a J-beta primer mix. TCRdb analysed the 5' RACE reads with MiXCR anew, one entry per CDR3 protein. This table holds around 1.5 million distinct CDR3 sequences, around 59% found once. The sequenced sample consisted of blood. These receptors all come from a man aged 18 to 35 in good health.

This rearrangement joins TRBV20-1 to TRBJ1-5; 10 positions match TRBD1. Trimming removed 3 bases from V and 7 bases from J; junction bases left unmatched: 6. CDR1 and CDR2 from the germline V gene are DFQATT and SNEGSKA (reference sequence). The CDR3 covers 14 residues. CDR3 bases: TGCAGTGCTAGGACAAGGGACAGGGGACAGCCCCAGCATTTT. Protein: CSARTRDRGQPQHF.

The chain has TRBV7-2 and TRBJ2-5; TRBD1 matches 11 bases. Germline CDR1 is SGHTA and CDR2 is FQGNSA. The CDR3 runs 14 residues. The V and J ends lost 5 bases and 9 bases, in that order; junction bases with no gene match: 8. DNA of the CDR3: TGTGCCAGCAGCCCACCGGGACAGGGGGTTGCCCAGTACTTC. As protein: CASSPPGQGVAQYF.

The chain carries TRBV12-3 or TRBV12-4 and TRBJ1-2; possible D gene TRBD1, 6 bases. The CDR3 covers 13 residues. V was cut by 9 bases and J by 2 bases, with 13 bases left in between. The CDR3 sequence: CASKGGGNYGYTF. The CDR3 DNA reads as TGTGCCAGTAAGGGGGGCGGCAACTATGGCTACACCTTC.

CDR3 coding DNA: TGTGCCAGCAGCTTAGTATGGGAGAACACCGGGGAGCTGTTTTTT. This codes for CASSLVWENTGELFF. V and J are TRBV7-9 and TRBJ2-2; D not certain. The V gene's germline CDR1 is SEHNR and CDR2 FQNEAQ (reference sequence). There are 15 residues in the CDR3. V was clipped by 1 base and J by 1 base, with 7 bases between them.

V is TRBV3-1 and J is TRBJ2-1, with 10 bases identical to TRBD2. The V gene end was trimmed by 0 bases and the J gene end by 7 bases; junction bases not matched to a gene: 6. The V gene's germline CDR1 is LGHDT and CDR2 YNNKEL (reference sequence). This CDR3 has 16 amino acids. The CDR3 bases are TGTGCCAGCAGCCAAGATCCGAGCGGGAGGGGGAATGAGCAGTTCTTC. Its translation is CASSQDPSGRGNEQFF.

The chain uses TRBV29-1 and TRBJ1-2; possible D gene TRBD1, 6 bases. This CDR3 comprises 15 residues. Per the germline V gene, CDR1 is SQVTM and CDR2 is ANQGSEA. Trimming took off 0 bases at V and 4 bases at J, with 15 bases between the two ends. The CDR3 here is CSVEDLGASGYGYTF. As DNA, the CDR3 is TGCAGCGTTGAAGATCTGGGGGCGTCTGGCTATGGCTACACCTTC.

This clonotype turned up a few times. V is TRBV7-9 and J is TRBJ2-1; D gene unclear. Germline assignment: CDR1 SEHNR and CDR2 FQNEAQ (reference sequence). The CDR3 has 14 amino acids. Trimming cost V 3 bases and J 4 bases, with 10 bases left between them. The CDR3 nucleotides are TGTGCCAGCAGCTTTTCACTCGCTTACAATGAGCAGTTCTTC. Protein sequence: CASSFSLAYNEQFF.

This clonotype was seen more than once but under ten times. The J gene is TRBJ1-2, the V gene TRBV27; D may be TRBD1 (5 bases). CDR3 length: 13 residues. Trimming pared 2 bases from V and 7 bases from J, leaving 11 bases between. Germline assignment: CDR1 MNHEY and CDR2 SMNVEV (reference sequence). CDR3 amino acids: CASSLRPGSGYTF. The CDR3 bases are TGTGCCAGCAGTTTACGGCCAGGGAGTGGCTACACCTTC.

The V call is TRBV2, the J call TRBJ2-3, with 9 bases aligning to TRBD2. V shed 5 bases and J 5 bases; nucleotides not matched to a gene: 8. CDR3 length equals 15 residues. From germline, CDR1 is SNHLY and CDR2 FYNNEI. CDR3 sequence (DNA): TGTGCCAGCAGTCGGCTAGCGGGAAGGCGAGATACGCAGTATTTT. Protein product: CASSRLAGRRDTQYF.

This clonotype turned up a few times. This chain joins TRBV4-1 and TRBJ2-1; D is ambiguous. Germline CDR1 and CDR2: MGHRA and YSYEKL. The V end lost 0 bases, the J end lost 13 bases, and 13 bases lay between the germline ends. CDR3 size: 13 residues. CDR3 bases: TGCGCCAGCAGCCAAGAATCCCTGGGTCCTCAGTTCTTC. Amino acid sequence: CASSQESLGPQFF.

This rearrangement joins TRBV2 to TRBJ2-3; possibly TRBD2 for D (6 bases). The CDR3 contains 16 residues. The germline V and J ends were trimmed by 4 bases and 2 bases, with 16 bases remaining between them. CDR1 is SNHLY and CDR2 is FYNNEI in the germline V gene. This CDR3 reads CASSVGRGGSTDTQYF. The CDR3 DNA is TGTGCCAGCAGTGTAGGGCGGGGAGGCTCCACAGATACGCAGTATTTT.